Presented here are 14 T cell receptor beta chains from one specimen sequenced in a study of metastatic and nonmetastatic thyroid tumors. TCRdb re-called the PCR reads through MiXCR. The sample consists of around 23,000 clones, about 30% of them appearing once. The entire patient cohort was treatment-naive prior to thyroid surgery. The sample was blood. These TCRs come from a female donor with papillary thyroid cancer or a benign thyroid nodule (not recorded which). Some clones in this sample may be carry-over from other donors' samples.

The chain carries TRBV6-2 or TRBV6-3 and TRBJ2-1; a possible D gene is TRBD1 (7 bases). Germline loops: CDR1 MNHEY, CDR2 SVGEGT. The V end lost 0 bases, the J end lost 7 bases, and 13 bases lay between the germline ends. The length of the CDR3 is 15 residues. The CDR3 DNA follows: TGTGCCAGCAGTTACTCGAAGGAGGGGGCGAATGAGCAGTTCTTC. Amino acid sequence: CASSYSKEGANEQFF.

In its sample, this clone was seen many times. The chain uses TRBV7-2 and TRBJ2-7; 8 bases match TRBD1. CDR3 size: 13 residues. From germline, CDR1 is SGHTA and CDR2 FQGNSA. Trimming at V came to 5 bases and at J to 5 bases, leaving 5 bases not matched to a gene. The CDR3, as DNA: TGTGCCAGCAGCACAGGGGGTGTCGACGAGCAGTACTTC. Translation: CASSTGGVDEQYF. Full variable domain (rest looked up from reference TRBV7-2 and TRBJ2-7): GAGVSQSPSNKVTEKGKDVELRCDPISGHTALYWYRQSLGQGLEFLIYFQGNSAPDKSGLPSDRFSAERTGGSVSTLTIQRTQQEDSAVYLCASSTGGVDEQYFGPGTRLTVT.

In this sample, this clone turned up many times. The V gene is TRBV6-2 or TRBV6-3, the J gene TRBJ1-2; D is possibly TRBD1 (5 bases). The CDR3 totals 15 residues. The V gene's germline CDR1 is MNHEY and CDR2 SVGEGT. V was cut by 6 bases and J by 0 bases, with 14 bases left in between. Here the CDR3 reads CASRQPGSTNYGYTF. In DNA, the CDR3 is TGTGCCAGCAGACAGCCAGGGTCAACTAACTATGGCTACACCTTC.

V is TRBV30 and J is TRBJ2-7; D is unclear. The CDR3 contains 11 residues. Germline CDR1 is GTSNPN and CDR2 is SVGIG (reference sequence). Trimming cost V 2 bases and J 6 bases, with 8 bases left between them. The CDR3 coding sequence is TGTGCCTGGAGTTGGGAAGGCGAGCAGTACTTC. Translation gives CAWSWEGEQYF. The full variable domain, with the rest looked up from reference TRBV30 and TRBJ2-7, is SQTIHQWPATLVQPVGSPLSLECTVEGTSNPNLYWYRQAAGRGLQLLFYSVGIGQISSEVPQNLSASRPQDRQFILSSKKLLLSDSGFYLCAWSWEGEQYFGPGTRLTVT.

This clone is labeled medium-sized. V gene TRBV5-1 combines with J gene TRBJ1-3; TRBD1 matches at 8 bases. V shed 4 bases, J shed 4 bases, and the junction held 4 bases outside the gene matches. Germline CDR1 is SGHRS and CDR2 is YFSETQ. This CDR3 comprises 14 residues. This CDR3 is CASSDRDRGNTIYF. DNA of the CDR3: TGCGCCAGCAGCGACCGGGACAGGGGAAACACCATATATTTT.

This chain uses TRBV6-2 or TRBV6-3 with TRBJ1-1, with D uncertain. The CDR3 extends over 11 amino acids. Trimming removed 7 bases from V and 1 base from J, with 4 bases in between. Germline V lookup: CDR1 MNHEY, CDR2 SVGEGT. The CDR3 coding sequence is TGTGCCAGCACGGGGAACACTGAAGCTTTCTTT. Translated: CASTGNTEAFF.

This clone was seen more than once but under ten times. V gene TRBV27 combines with J gene TRBJ2-7, with 10 bases fitting TRBD2. J lost 0 bases, V lost 5 bases, and 13 bases had no gene match. CDR3 length: 18 amino acids. Looked up from germline, CDR1 is MNHEY and CDR2 is SMNVEV (reference sequence). In DNA, the CDR3 is TGTGCCAGCAGTCCAAGGACTAGCGGCCGACAAAGCTCCTACGAGCAGTACTTC. This codes for CASSPRTSGRQSSYEQYF.

The chain joins TRBV12-5 to TRBJ2-7; D possibly corresponds to TRBD1 (6 bases). The V and J ends lost 2 bases and 6 bases respectively, with 17 bases between them. Per the germline V gene, CDR1 is LGHNT and CDR2 is FRNRAP. This CDR3 region has 15 residues. The chain's CDR3 is CASGLRPLEQGEQYF. CDR3 coding DNA: TGTGCTAGTGGTTTGAGACCCCTCGAACAGGGCGAGCAGTACTTC. The full variable domain, completed using reference TRBV12-5 and TRBJ2-7, is DARVTQTPRHKVTEMGQEVTMRCQPILGHNTVFWYRQTMMQGLELLAYFRNRAPLDDSGMPKDRFSAEMPDATLATLKIQPSEPRDSAVYFCASGLRPLEQGEQYFGPGTRLTVT.

This clone is medium-sized (0.01 to 0.1%) by share. This sequence joins TRBV20-1 and TRBJ1-5; tentative D call: TRBD1 (5 bases). The germline V gene has CDR1 DFQATT and CDR2 SNEGSKA (reference sequence). V lost 1 base and J 7 bases, leaving 20 bases between the germline ends. The CDR3 totals 16 residues. The CDR3 region is CSARVGRDGLRQPQHF. CDR3 DNA: TGCAGTGCTAGAGTAGGCAGGGACGGATTACGACAGCCCCAGCATTTT.

V usage is TRBV7-2 and J usage is TRBJ2-7, with 9 bases identical to TRBD1. Germline lookup yields CDR1 SGHTA and CDR2 FQGNSA. This CDR3 is 14 amino acids long. V lost 6 bases, J lost 3 bases, and 6 bases stayed unmatched. The chain's CDR3 is CASSPRTGDYEQYF. CDR3 nucleotides: TGTGCCAGCAGTCCTAGGACAGGGGACTACGAGCAGTACTTC.

This chain links TRBV6-2 or TRBV6-3 with TRBJ1-2; a possible D gene is TRBD1 (6 bases). Germline lookup yields CDR1 MNHEY and CDR2 SVGEGT. The CDR3 loop spans 16 amino acids. V was pared by 0 bases and J by 2 bases, with 13 bases between. The CDR3 DNA is TGTGCCAGCAGTTACTCACCGGACAGAAACAACTATGGCTACACCTTC. It codes for CASSYSPDRNNYGYTF.

This clone was observed at least ten times. Additional DNA sequences in this sample encode the identical CDR3. CDR3 nucleotides: TGTGCCAGCAGCTTAAAGGGACTAGCGGGGCAAGAGACCCAGTACTTC. This codes for CASSLKGLAGQETQYF. The V and J genes are TRBV7-2 and TRBJ2-5, with 13 positions matching TRBD2. Germline CDR1 and CDR2: SGHTA and FQGNSA. This CDR3 has 16 residues. Trimming took 2 bases from V and 2 from J; bases not matched to a gene: 2.

Judged by abundance, this clone is medium-sized. The V call is TRBV20-1, the J call TRBJ1-5; D possibly corresponds to TRBD1 (5 bases). V was shortened by 4 bases and J by 7 bases, with 17 bases between the two germline ends. Germline V CDR1 and CDR2: DFQATT, SNEGSKA (reference sequence). This CDR3 contains 14 residues. CDR3 nucleotides: TGCAGTGCTACAAGGGCAGGGAAGGGGCAGCCCCAGCATTTT. This translates into CSATRAGKGQPQHF.

This clone was found a few times. V is TRBV27 and J is TRBJ1-6; no reliable D call. The CDR3 spans 16 residues. V was cut by 6 bases and J by 10 bases, with 22 bases left in between. Germline-derived CDR1 and CDR2 are MNHEY and SMNVEV (reference sequence). The CDR3 sequence: CASSPPANPVGSPLHF. CDR3 coding DNA: TGTGCCAGCAGCCCACCAGCAAACCCAGTAGGATCACCCCTCCACTTT.